This T cell receptor (beta chain) was observed in a study of blood T cell repertoires in COVID-19. The V and J ends lost 1 base and 5 bases, in that order; junction bases with no gene match: 3. CDR1 and CDR2 (germline): SGDLS, YYNGEE. CDR3 length: 15 residues. Produced via immunoSEQ multiplex PCR; TCRdb's table is partial and in-frame only. The repertoire holds 200,000 to 300,000 clones, around 89% seen once, with 0.75% to 1% in the top ten. The TCR was taken from a woman between 35 and 50 years old who had recovered from COVID-19. The sequencing sample was made of peripheral blood. The V and J genes are TRBV9 and TRBJ2-1; 10 bases fit TRBD2. The CDR3, as DNA: TGTGCCAGCAGCGTAACTAGCGGGACCCACAATGAGCAGTTCTTC. Protein: CASSVTSGTHNEQFF.